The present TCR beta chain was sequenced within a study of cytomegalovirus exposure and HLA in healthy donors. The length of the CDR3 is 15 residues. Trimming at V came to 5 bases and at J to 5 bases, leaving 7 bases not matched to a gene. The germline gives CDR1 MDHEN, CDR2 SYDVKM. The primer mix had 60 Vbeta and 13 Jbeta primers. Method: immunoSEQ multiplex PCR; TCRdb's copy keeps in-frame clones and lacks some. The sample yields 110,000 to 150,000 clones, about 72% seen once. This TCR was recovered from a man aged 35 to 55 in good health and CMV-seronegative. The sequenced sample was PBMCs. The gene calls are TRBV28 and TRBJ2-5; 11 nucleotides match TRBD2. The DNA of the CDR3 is TGTGCCAGCAGTCCCAGACTAGCGGGACAGGAGACCCAGTACTTC. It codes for CASSPRLAGQETQYF.